This TCR beta chain is from a study of T-cell memory formation after mild COVID-19. TCRdb re-analysed the 5' RACE reads in MiXCR, keeping a single row per CDR3 protein. Of 560,000 or so distinct CDR3 sequences in the sample, 15% to 20% were seen once. A word on this clonotype: Its antigen is unknown.

With 2 bases clipped from V and 5 bases from J, the junction kept 8 bases outside the gene matches. Germline CDR1 is SGHVS and CDR2 is FQNEAQ. The CDR3 spans 15 residues. Study observations and caveats: Still unconfirmed is whether the second-wave clones peaking on day 37 recognized SARS-CoV-2.

The clonotype was recovered from an adult woman who had mild COVID-19 (a few samples of this study predate the infection). Cell type and time point are not known. The rearrangement joins TRBV7-8 to TRBJ2-5; TRBD1 agrees at 7 bases. The source material was PBMCs or a T cell subset sorted from them (not recorded which). In DNA, the CDR3 is TGTGCCAGCAGCTTATACAGGGGCGTGGGGGAGACCCAGTACTTC. Amino acid sequence: CASSLYRGVGETQYF.